This T cell receptor (beta chain) was identified during a study of immune cell composition in non-small cell lung cancer. Repertoires were generated with immunoSEQ multiplex PCR, while TCRdb's copy carries only in-frame clones and drops some. The top ten hold 25% to 30% of the sample, which has about 3,100 clones, roughly 77% seen once. Normal lung was sampled as far from the tumour as possible, at least 3 cm. Trimming stripped 3 bases from V and 7 bases from J, with 15 bases between. Germline loops: CDR1 KGHSH, CDR2 LQKENI. This CDR3 region has 14 residues. The genes are TRBV18 and TRBJ1-1; maybe TRBD1 (6 bases). The sample was non-adjacent lung tissue. This sequence originates from a human donor with non-small cell lung cancer. In DNA form, the CDR3 reads TGTGCCAGCTCACCCGACGGGGGGGCTCGTGAAGCTTTCTTT. Translating it yields CASSPDGGAREAFF.